These 26 T cell receptor beta chains were all obtained from the same sample, sequenced in a study of T cells in women clearing cervical HPV infection. Data came from immunoSEQ multiplex PCR; TCRdb stores just in-frame clones and leaves some out. The table counts roughly 48,000 clones; 1.5% to 2% lies in the top ten. The source material was blood buffy coat. The source is a woman between 18 and 70 years old with a cervical HPV16 infection that either progressed to CIN3+ or cleared (not recorded which).

For this clone: Read data end 3 residues before the CDR3 end; the end is taken from the germline J gene. The chain is built from TRBV7-9 and TRBJ2-5; D gene ambiguous. The CDR3 extends over 11 amino acids. The germline CDR1 and CDR2 sequences are SEHNR and FQNEAQ (reference sequence). V lost 2 bases to trimming and J lost 4 bases, with 2 bases between them. CDR3: CASSLLETQYF. The part of the CDR3 DNA that was read is TGTGCCAGCAGCTTACTAGAGACC.

Regarding this clone: Read sequence stops 3 residues before the CDR3 end, and the germline J gene provides the missing end. The chain carries TRBV19 and TRBJ2-1; 12 bases align to TRBD2. Germline trimming cut 9 bases from V and 7 bases from J; bases unmatched to any gene: 4. The CDR3 has 13 residues. CDR1 is LNHDA and CDR2 is SQIVND in the germline V gene (reference sequence). CDR3 DNA, as far as it was read: TGTGCCAGCGGACTAGCGGGAAGGAATGAG. This translates into CASGLAGRNE. The whole CDR3 protein reads CASGLAGRNEQFF.

The CDR3 is CASSLRQGNTEAFF. The CDR3 DNA, read in part, is TGTGCCAGCAGTTTGAGACAGGGAAACACTGAA. The genes are TRBV12-3 or TRBV12-4 and TRBJ1-1, with TRBD1 matching 7 bases. The read ends 3 residues early relative to the CDR3; the germline J gene fills the gap. CDR3 length: 14 amino acids. V gave up 3 bases and J gave up 2 bases; unmatched junction bases: 3.

On this clone: The read terminates 3 residues ahead of where the CDR3 ends, so the germline J gene completes it. The genes are TRBV5-8 and TRBJ2-3; 8 bases align to TRBD2. This CDR3 spans 15 amino acids. CDR1 and CDR2 (germline): SGHTS, YDEGEE. V trimming: 2 bases; J trimming: 5 bases; junction bases outside the gene matches: 7. CDR3 DNA, as far as it was read: TGTGCCAGCAGCTTTGAAAGCGGGGGACTAGATACG. This gives the protein CASSFESGGLDT. In full, the CDR3 is CASSFESGGLDTQYF.

As regards this clone: The read terminates 3 residues ahead of where the CDR3 ends, so the germline J gene completes it. This sequence joins TRBV19 and TRBJ1-6, with TRBD1 matching over 7 bases. The CDR3 is 14 residues long. Germline V lookup: CDR1 LNHDA, CDR2 SQIVND (reference sequence). With V trimmed by 9 bases and J by 8 bases, 10 bases remained unmatched. The sequenced CDR3 bases are TGTGCCAGCGAACAGGGAGGGGGCTATTCACCC. Translating gives CASEQGGGYSP. The CDR3 in full is CASEQGGGYSPLHF.

Notes on this clone: The read is 3 residues too short to cover the CDR3 end, so that end is filled in from the germline J gene. The V call is TRBV6-2 or TRBV6-3, the J call TRBJ1-2; 7 positions match TRBD1. CDR3 size: 14 residues. The V gene's germline CDR1 is MNHEY and CDR2 SVGEGT. Trimming at V came to 0 bases and at J to 6 bases, leaving 4 bases not matched to a gene. CDR3 in amino acids: CASSYSDRVDGYTF. CDR3 bases read: TGTGCCAGCAGTTACTCTGACAGGGTAGATGGC.

Concerning this clone: The CDR3 end falls 3 residues outside the read, so it is completed with the germline J gene. The chain carries TRBV11-2 and TRBJ2-1, with 7 bases that match TRBD2. V shed 3 bases, J shed 4 bases, and the junction held 6 bases outside the gene matches. The CDR3 is made up of 15 amino acids. Looked up from germline, CDR1 is SGHAT and CDR2 is FQNNGV. The part of the CDR3 DNA that was read is TGTGCCAGCAGCTTGAGCCTAGCGGAATACAATGAG. Protein sequence: CASSLSLAEYNE. The whole CDR3 sequence reads CASSLSLAEYNEQFF. Complete variable domain (other parts from reference TRBV11-2 and TRBJ2-1): EAGVAQSPRYKIIEKRQSVAFWCNPISGHATLYWYQQILGQGPKLLIQFQNNGVVDDSQLPKDRFSAERLKGVDSTLKIQPAKLEDSAVYLCASSLSLAEYNEQFFGPGTRLTVL.

Remarks on this clone: The CDR3 end is not reached by the read, which stops 3 residues before it; the germline J gene fills it in. This chain uses TRBV20-1 with TRBJ2-7, with D maybe TRBD2 (6 bases). This CDR3 spans 16 amino acids. V shed 3 bases and J shed 3 bases, with 21 bases lying between them. Germline V CDR1 and CDR2: DFQATT, SNEGSKA (reference sequence). The covered CDR3 bases are TGCAGTGCTAGCGCCCATGGGGGGACCACCAGCTACGAG. It specifies CSASAHGGTTSYE. From start to end, the CDR3 is CSASAHGGTTSYEQYF.

Concerning this clone itself: The junction does not match germline at one end; this may be a read error. The CDR3 end falls 3 residues outside the read, so it is completed with the germline J gene. The rearrangement uses TRBV18 and TRBJ2-3; TRBD2 matches at 13 bases. CDR1 KGHSH and CDR2 LQKENI come from the germline V gene. This CDR3 has 15 amino acids. The CDR3 reads CASSPLAGGSDAQYF. The covered CDR3 bases are TGTGCCAGCTCCCCACTAGCGGGAGGGTCAGATGCG. The whole variable domain, remainder taken from reference TRBV18 and TRBJ2-3, is NAGVMQNPRHLVRRRGQEARLRCSPMKGHSHVYWYRQLPEEGLKFMVYLQKENIIDESGMPKERFSAEFPKEGPSILRIQQVVRGDSAAYFCASSPLAGGSDAQYFGPGTRLTVL.

As regards this clone: The sequence runs out 3 residues before the end of the CDR3; the remainder is reconstructed from the germline J gene. The chain joins TRBV28 to TRBJ1-1; 7 bases agree with TRBD1. The CDR3 sequence is 14 residues long. Germline CDR1 reads MDHEN; CDR2 reads SYDVKM. With 6 bases clipped from V and 3 bases from J, the junction kept 7 bases outside the gene matches. The CDR3 sequence: CASSTNRGHTEAFF. The CDR3 bases that were read are TGTGCCAGCAGCACTAACAGGGGTCACACTGAA.

On this clone itself: The CDR3 end lies 3 residues beyond the end of the read and is filled in from the germline J gene. V gene TRBV28 combines with J gene TRBJ2-5; D is ambiguous. Between the trimmed V and J ends, which lost 5 bases and 7 bases, there was a span of 20 bases. This CDR3 has 15 residues. Germline V gene lookup returns CDR1 MDHEN and CDR2 SYDVKM. Here the CDR3 reads CASSLPLVRYGTQYF. Partial CDR3 DNA: TGTGCCAGCAGTCTCCCCCTAGTTCGATACGGGACC.

To note about this clone: The read comes to an end 3 residues before the CDR3 does, leaving the germline J gene to fill in the end. This chain uses TRBV5-4 with TRBJ2-5; maybe TRBD2 (5 bases). Germline CDR1 and CDR2: SGHNT and YYREEE (reference sequence). The CDR3 runs to 15 residues. V gave up 2 bases and J gave up 0 bases, with 11 bases separating them. The CDR3 here is CASSLLGMNQETQYF. The DNA read from the CDR3 is TGTGCCAGCAGCTTACTAGGGATGAACCAAGAGACC. The complete variable domain, with remaining parts taken from reference TRBV5-4 and TRBJ2-5, reads ETGVTQSPTHLIKTRGQQVTLRCSSQSGHNTVSWYQQALGQGPQFIFQYYREEENGRGNFPPRFSGLQFPNYSSELNVNALELDDSALYLCASSLLGMNQETQYFGPGTRLLVL.

To note about this clone: The read terminates 3 residues ahead of where the CDR3 ends, so the germline J gene completes it. The chain has TRBV6-4 and TRBJ2-1, with 10 bases fitting TRBD1. The CDR3 is 13 residues long. Germline CDR1 is MRHNA and CDR2 is SNTAGT. V was pared by 4 bases and J by 8 bases, with 2 bases of the junction left unmatched. Incomplete CDR3 DNA: TGTGCCAGCAGTGTGGACAGGGGGGATGAG. Translation gives CASSVDRGDE. The full CDR3 protein reads CASSVDRGDEQFF.

Of note for this clone: The read terminates 3 residues before the CDR3 end, so the remaining end is supplied by the germline J gene. The rearrangement uses TRBV19 and TRBJ2-1; 9 bases align to TRBD1. With 1 base clipped from V and 4 bases from J, the junction kept 2 bases outside the gene matches. The CDR3 is 15 residues long. CDR1 LNHDA and CDR2 SQIVND come from the germline V gene (reference sequence). The CDR3 bases that were read are TGTGCCAGTAGTATAGCCGGGACAGGGTACAATGAG. Its protein product is CASSIAGTGYNE. The entire CDR3 sequence reads CASSIAGTGYNEQFF.

On this clone: Read coverage stops 3 residues before the CDR3 terminus; the germline J gene supplies the remainder. The chain uses TRBV19 and TRBJ2-6, with TRBD1 matching over 9 bases. V dropped 6 bases and J dropped 4; count of bases not matched to a gene: 4. Per the germline V gene, CDR1 is LNHDA and CDR2 is SQIVND (reference sequence). The CDR3 consists of 15 residues. CDR3 bases read: TGTGCCAGTAGGAGGACAGGGGAAGGGGCCAACGTC. It is translated as CASRRTGEGANV. The entire CDR3 is CASRRTGEGANVLTF.

A remark on this clone: With the read ending 3 residues before the CDR3 end, the germline J gene is used to fill in that end. This chain links TRBV20-1 with TRBJ2-3; 7 bases agree with TRBD2. V was clipped by 6 bases and J by 0 bases; unmatched bases: 15. Germline V gene lookup returns CDR1 DFQATT and CDR2 SNEGSKA (reference sequence). The CDR3 runs 17 residues. The CDR3 DNA, read in part, is TGCAGTGCCCCGCCCTCAGCGGGGACTCCTAGCACAGATACG. Translation gives CSAPPSAGTPSTDT. The whole CDR3 sequence is CSAPPSAGTPSTDTQYF.

About this clone itself: The CDR3 end falls 3 residues outside the read, so it is completed with the germline J gene. V gene TRBV6-1 combines with J gene TRBJ1-5; possibly TRBD1 for D (5 bases). Trimming left V 3 bases short and J 5 bases short, with 8 bases between. The CDR3 length is 13 residues. Germline CDR1 reads MNHNS; CDR2 reads SASEGT. The part of the CDR3 DNA that was read is TGTGCCAGCAGTGAGAGGGGAGATCAGCCC. This translates into CASSERGDQP. The CDR3 reads in full as CASSERGDQPQHF.

In the case of this clone: The read comes to an end 3 residues before the CDR3 does, leaving the germline J gene to fill in the end. V gene TRBV14 combines with J gene TRBJ1-2, with unresolved D. V lost 5 bases to trimming and J lost 2 bases, with 15 bases between them. This CDR3 contains 15 residues. Germline V gives CDR1 SGHDN, CDR2 FVKESK. The sequenced part of the CDR3 DNA is TGTGCCAGCAGCATACAACCCGACACCAACTATGGC. It is translated as CASSIQPDTNYG. In full, the CDR3 is CASSIQPDTNYGYTF.

To note about this clone: The CDR3 end lies 3 residues beyond the end of the read and is filled in from the germline J gene. The J gene is TRBJ1-1, the V gene TRBV18; a possible D gene is TRBD1 (6 bases). Trimming took 4 bases from V and 7 from J, leaving 16 bases between them. The CDR3 consists of 14 residues. Germline CDR1 KGHSH, CDR2 LQKENI. CDR3 region: CASSLDQGWIEAFF. The CDR3 DNA, read in part, is TGTGCCAGCTCACTCGACCAGGGGTGGATTGAA.

A remark on this clone: With the read ending 3 residues before the CDR3 end, the germline J gene is used to fill in that end. The genes are TRBV11-2 and TRBJ2-1, with D possibly being TRBD1 (5 bases). Germline V lookup: CDR1 SGHAT, CDR2 FQNNGV. V shed 6 bases and J shed 5 bases, with 14 bases lying between them. This CDR3 is 14 amino acids long. CDR3 sequence reads: CASRQRGPHNEQFF. The part of the CDR3 DNA that was read is TGTGCCAGCAGACAAAGGGGTCCCCACAATGAG.

A word on this clone: With the read ending 3 residues before the CDR3 end, the germline J gene is used to fill in that end. The V call is TRBV20-1, the J call TRBJ2-5; 11 bases are a match to TRBD2. Germline V gene data show CDR1 as DFQATT and CDR2 as SNEGSKA (reference sequence). This CDR3 spans 15 amino acids. Unmatched junction bases numbered 7, after V lost 3 bases and J lost 4 bases. CDR3 DNA, as far as it was read: TGCAGTGCTAGCCTTAGCGGGAGGGGGGTAGAGACC. Translated, it gives CSASLSGRGVET. The complete CDR3 protein is CSASLSGRGVETQYF.

With regard to this clone: The read ends 3 residues shy of where the CDR3 ends; the end is completed using the germline J gene. V is TRBV6-4 and J is TRBJ2-3, with 7 bases aligning to TRBD1. Germline CDR1 reads MRHNA; CDR2 reads SNTAGT. The CDR3 has 15 amino acids. With V trimmed by 6 bases and J by 3 bases, 9 bases remained unmatched. CDR3 sequence reads: CASSPTGSETDTQYF. The CDR3 bases that were read are TGTGCCAGCAGCCCGACAGGGTCCGAAACAGATACG.

In the case of this clone: The CDR3 goes on 3 residues after the read ends, and that part is filled in from the germline J gene. J is TRBJ2-1 and V is TRBV7-8; TRBD1 might be the D (6 bases). This CDR3 comprises 17 residues. Trimming stripped 7 bases from V and 7 bases from J, with 26 bases between. Germline V gene lookup returns CDR1 SGHVS and CDR2 FQNEAQ. CDR3 bases read: TGTGCCAGCATTAGAAGGGGCTCGGGACAATTCGAGAATGAG. It encodes CASIRRGSGQFENE. The entire CDR3 protein reads CASIRRGSGQFENEQFF.

A remark on this clone: Read data end 3 residues before the CDR3 end; the end is taken from the germline J gene. This chain connects TRBV19 to TRBJ1-2; D possibly corresponds to TRBD1 (6 bases). Trimming cost V 5 bases and J 7 bases, with 17 bases left between them. CDR1 LNHDA and CDR2 SQIVND come from the germline V gene (reference sequence). This CDR3 contains 14 residues. CDR3: CASSSVGGWSGYTF. The part of the CDR3 DNA that was read is TGTGCCAGTAGTTCCGTAGGGGGTTGGAGTGGC.

To note about this clone: The CDR3 extends 3 residues past the end of the read, so its final part is completed from the germline J gene. The chain links TRBV19 to TRBJ2-7, with 13 bases identical to TRBD2. This CDR3 is built from 18 residues. Germline lookup yields CDR1 LNHDA and CDR2 SQIVND (reference sequence). With V trimmed by 5 bases and J by 0 bases, 10 bases remained unmatched. The CDR3 here is CASSATSGRAFTSYEQYF. Incomplete CDR3 DNA: TGTGCCAGTAGTGCTACTAGCGGGAGGGCCTTTACCTCCTACGAG.

A word on this clone: The read halts 3 residues ahead of the CDR3 end, with the missing end drawn from the germline J gene. The chain joins TRBV5-1 to TRBJ1-1; possibly TRBD1 for D (6 bases). The CDR3 consists of 17 residues. Per the germline V gene, CDR1 is SGHRS and CDR2 is YFSETQ. Trimming stripped 2 bases from V and 4 bases from J, with 21 bases between. The part of the CDR3 DNA that was read is TGCGCCAGCAGCTTAACCTTCCAACAGGGCGGGGGCACTGAA. This gives the protein CASSLTFQQGGGTE. In full, the CDR3 is CASSLTFQQGGGTEAFF.